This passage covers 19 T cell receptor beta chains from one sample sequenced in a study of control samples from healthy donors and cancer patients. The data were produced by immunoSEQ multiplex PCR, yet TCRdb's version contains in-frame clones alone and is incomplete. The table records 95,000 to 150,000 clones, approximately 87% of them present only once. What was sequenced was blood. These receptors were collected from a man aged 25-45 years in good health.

CDR3 bases: TGTGCCAGCAGCCCCCCAGGTGGGGGAAAGACCCAGTACTTC. Protein sequence: CASSPPGGGKTQYF. This chain connects TRBV7-2 to TRBJ2-5; D is tentatively TRBD1 or TRBD2 (5 bases each). With 5 bases removed from V and 6 bases from J, the gap between germline ends came to 16 bases. Germline CDR1 SGHTA, CDR2 FQGNSA. CDR3 length equals 14 residues.

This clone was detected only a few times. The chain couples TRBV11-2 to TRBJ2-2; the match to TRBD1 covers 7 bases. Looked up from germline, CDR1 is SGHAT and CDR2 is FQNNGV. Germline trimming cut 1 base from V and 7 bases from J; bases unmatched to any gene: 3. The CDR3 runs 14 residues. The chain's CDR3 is CASSLVQGNGELFF. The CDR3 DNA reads TGTGCCAGCAGCTTAGTACAGGGGAACGGGGAGCTGTTTTTT.

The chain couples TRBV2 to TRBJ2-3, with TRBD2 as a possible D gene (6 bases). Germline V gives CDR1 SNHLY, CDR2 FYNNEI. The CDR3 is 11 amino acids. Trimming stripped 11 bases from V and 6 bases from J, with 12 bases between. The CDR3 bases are TGTGCCGCGGGGTCCTGGGATACGCAGTATTTT. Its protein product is CAAGSWDTQYF.

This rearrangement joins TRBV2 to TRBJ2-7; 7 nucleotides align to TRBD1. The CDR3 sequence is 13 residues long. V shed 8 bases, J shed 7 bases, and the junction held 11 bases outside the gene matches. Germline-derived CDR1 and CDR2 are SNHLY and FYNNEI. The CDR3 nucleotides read TGTGCCAGCGGGCAGGGACAGCCCGTAGAGCAGTACTTC. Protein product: CASGQGQPVEQYF.

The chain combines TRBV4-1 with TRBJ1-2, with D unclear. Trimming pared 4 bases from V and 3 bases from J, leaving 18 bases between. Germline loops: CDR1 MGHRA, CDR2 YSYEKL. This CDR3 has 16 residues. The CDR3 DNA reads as TGCGCCAGCAGCCCAATTTCAAAACCCCACGACTATGGCTACACCTTC. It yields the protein CASSPISKPHDYGYTF.

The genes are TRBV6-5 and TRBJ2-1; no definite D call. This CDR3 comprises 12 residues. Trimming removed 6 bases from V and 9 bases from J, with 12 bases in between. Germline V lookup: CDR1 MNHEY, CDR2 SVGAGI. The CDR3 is CASRRSESEQFF. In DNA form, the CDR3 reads TGTGCCAGCAGGAGGTCAGAGAGTGAGCAGTTCTTC.

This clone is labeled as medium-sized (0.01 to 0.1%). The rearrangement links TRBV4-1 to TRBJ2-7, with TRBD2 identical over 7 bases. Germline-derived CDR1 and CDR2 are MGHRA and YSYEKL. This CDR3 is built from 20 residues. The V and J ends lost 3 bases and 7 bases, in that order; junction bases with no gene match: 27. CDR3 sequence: CASSHPTRDYSFPTLGEQYF. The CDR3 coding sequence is TGCGCCAGCAGCCACCCTACACGGGACTACTCATTCCCAACTTTGGGGGAGCAGTACTTC.

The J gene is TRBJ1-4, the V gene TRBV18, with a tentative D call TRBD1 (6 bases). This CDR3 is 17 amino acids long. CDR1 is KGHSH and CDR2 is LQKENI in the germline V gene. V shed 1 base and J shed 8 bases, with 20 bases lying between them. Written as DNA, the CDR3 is TGTGCCAGCTCACCACGGACAGTAGGAGTGAGGGAGGAAAAACTGTTTTTT. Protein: CASSPRTVGVREEKLFF.

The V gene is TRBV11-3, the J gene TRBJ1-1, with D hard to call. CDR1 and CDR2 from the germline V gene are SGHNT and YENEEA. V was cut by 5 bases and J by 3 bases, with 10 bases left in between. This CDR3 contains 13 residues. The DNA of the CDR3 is TGTGCCAGCAGCACCCCGTGGGACACTGAAGCTTTCTTT. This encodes CASSTPWDTEAFF.

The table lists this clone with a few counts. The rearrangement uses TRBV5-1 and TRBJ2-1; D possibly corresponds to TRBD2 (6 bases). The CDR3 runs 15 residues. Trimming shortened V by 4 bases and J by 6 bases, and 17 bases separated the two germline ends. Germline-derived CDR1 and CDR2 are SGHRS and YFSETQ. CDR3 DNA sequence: TGCGCCAGCAGCCCGCGACGGGAGATGACCAATGAGCAGTTCTTC. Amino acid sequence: CASSPRREMTNEQFF.

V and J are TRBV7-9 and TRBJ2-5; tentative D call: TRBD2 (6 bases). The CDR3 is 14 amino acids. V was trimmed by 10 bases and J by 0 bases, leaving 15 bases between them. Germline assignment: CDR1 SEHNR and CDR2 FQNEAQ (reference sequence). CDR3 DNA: TGTGCCATCAACGAGTGGGGGGACCAAGAGACCCAGTACTTC. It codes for CAINEWGDQETQYF.

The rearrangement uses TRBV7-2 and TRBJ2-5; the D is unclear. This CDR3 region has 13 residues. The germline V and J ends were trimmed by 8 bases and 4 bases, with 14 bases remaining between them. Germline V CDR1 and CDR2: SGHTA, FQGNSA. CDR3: CASLSTPGETQYF. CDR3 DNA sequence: TGTGCCAGCCTCTCAACCCCGGGAGAGACCCAGTACTTC.

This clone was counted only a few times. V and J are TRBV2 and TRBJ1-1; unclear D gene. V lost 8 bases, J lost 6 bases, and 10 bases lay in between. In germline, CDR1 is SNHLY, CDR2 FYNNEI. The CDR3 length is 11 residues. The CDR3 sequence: CASQDGAEAFF. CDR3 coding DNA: TGTGCCAGCCAGGACGGGGCTGAAGCTTTCTTT.

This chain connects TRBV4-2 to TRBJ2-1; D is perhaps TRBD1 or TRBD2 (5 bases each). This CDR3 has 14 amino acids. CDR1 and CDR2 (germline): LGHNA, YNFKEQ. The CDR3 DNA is TGTGCTAGTGGGACCCCCTCAACCTACAATGAGCAGTTCTTC. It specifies CASGTPSTYNEQFF.

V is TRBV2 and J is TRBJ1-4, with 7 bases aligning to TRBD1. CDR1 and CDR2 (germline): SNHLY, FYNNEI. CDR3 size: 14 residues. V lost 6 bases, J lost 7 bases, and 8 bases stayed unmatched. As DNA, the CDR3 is TGTGCCAGCAGATCTCAGGGGGAGAGTGAAAAACTGTTTTTT. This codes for CASRSQGESEKLFF.

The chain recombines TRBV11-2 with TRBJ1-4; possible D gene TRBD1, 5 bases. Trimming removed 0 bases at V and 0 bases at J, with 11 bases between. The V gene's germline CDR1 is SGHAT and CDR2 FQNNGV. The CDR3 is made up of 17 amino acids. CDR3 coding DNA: TGTGCCAGCAGCTTAGATCAATCGACAGCAACTAATGAAAAACTGTTTTTT. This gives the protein CASSLDQSTATNEKLFF. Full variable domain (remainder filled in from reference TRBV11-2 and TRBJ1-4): EAGVAQSPRYKIIEKRQSVAFWCNPISGHATLYWYQQILGQGPKLLIQFQNNGVVDDSQLPKDRFSAERLKGVDSTLKIQPAKLEDSAVYLCASSLDQSTATNEKLFFGSGTQLSVL.

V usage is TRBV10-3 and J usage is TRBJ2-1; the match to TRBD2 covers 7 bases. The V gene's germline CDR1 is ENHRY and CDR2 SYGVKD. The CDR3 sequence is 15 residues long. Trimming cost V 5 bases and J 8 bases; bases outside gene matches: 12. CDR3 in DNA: TGTGCCATCAGTAAGCGGGGCGTCTTAGCCGATGAGCAGTTCTTC. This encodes CAISKRGVLADEQFF.

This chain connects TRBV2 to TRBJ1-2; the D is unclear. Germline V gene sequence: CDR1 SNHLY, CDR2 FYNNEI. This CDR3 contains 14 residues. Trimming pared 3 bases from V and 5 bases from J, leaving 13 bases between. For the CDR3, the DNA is TGTGCCAGCAGTGAGGGATATAAAGGGTATGGCTACACCTTC. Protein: CASSEGYKGYGYTF.

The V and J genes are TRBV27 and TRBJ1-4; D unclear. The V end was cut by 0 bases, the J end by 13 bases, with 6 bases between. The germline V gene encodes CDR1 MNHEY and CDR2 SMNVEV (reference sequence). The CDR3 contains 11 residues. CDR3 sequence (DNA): TGTGCCAGCAGTTTATCCCGGGGACTGTTTTTT. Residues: CASSLSRGLFF.